This T cell receptor beta chain was captured in a study of cytomegalovirus exposure and HLA in healthy donors. PCR primers comprised 60 Vbeta and 13 Jbeta primers. Data came from immunoSEQ multiplex PCR; TCRdb stores just in-frame clones and leaves some out. This table has 130,000 to 150,000 clones, about a tenth appearing once. This clone was detected only a few times. Its antigen is still unknown. Overall study results and limits: The study designated over 150 TCR beta chains cytomegalovirus-associated. Later analysis placed DRB1 highest and HLA-C lowest in TCR association rates, which differed by HLA locus. When presence/absence was analysed, sequencing depth was taken to be roughly uniform across donors. Apart from CMV serostatus, no immune exposure information was available.

V was clipped by 10 bases and J by 0 bases; unmatched bases: 11. CDR3 size: 15 residues. CDR1 MDHEN and CDR2 SYDVKM come from the germline V gene. The sequencing sample was made of PBMCs. The gene calls are TRBV28 and TRBJ1-1; 7 bases map to TRBD1. This sequence was found in a male donor in good health and CMV-seronegative. CDR3 DNA sequence: TGTGCCATCCAGGGGGGCTCGATGATGAACACTGAAGCTTTCTTT. As protein: CAIQGGSMMNTEAFF. The full variable domain, with the rest looked up from reference TRBV28 and TRBJ1-1, is DVKVTQSSRYLVKRTGEKVFLECVQDMDHENMFWYRQDPGLGLRLIYFSYDVKMKEKGDIPEGYSVSREKKERFSLILESASTNQTSMYLCAIQGGSMMNTEAFFGQGTRLTVV.